The sequence of this TCR beta chain was determined in a study of T-cell reconstitution after alpha-beta-depleted transplantation in children. Preparation of the TCRbeta library used unique molecular identifiers. TCRdb called the PCR reads again in MiXCR, with one record for every CDR3 protein. The sample lists more than 90,000 distinct CDR3 sequences, approximately 8.4% occurring once. This clonotype has ten or more counts. Germline V lookup: CDR1 MNHEY, CDR2 SVGAGI. V lost 6 bases to trimming and J lost 7 bases; unmatched junction nucleotides: 11. CDR3 size: 15 residues. The chain has TRBV6-5 and TRBJ1-2, with 10 bases aligning to TRBD1. Source: PBMCs from the stem cell graft donor, taken from the stem cell graft. This receptor was identified in a human donor who donated a stem cell graft to a child with congenital amegakaryocytic thrombocytopenia. The CDR3 DNA sequence: TGTGCCAGCAGCCCTAGCAGACAGGGGGCTAGTGGCTACACCTTC. It codes for CASSPSRQGASGYTF.